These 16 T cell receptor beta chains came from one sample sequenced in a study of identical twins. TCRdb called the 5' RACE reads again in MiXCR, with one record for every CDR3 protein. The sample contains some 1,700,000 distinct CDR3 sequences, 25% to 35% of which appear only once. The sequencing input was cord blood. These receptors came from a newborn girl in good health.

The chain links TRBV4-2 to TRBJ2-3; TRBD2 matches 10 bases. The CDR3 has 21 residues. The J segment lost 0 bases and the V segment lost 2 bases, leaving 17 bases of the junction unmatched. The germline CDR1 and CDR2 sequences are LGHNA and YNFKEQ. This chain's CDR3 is CASSQRGLWLAGASSTDTQYF. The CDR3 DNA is TGTGCCAGCAGCCAACGAGGACTGTGGCTAGCGGGGGCCTCTAGCACAGATACGCAGTATTTT.

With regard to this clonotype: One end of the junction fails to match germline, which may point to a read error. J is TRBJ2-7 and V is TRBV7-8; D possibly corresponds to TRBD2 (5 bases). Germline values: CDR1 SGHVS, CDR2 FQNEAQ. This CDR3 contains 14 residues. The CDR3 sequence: CACSLAIFNYEQYF. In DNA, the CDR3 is TGTGCCTGCAGCTTAGCGATATTTAATTACGAGCAGTACTTC.

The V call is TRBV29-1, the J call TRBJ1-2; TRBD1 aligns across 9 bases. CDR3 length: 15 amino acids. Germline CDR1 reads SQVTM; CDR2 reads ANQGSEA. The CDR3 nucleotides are TGCGGCGCCTACACCGGGACAGGGAGTAACTATGGCTACACCTTC. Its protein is CGAYTGTGSNYGYTF.

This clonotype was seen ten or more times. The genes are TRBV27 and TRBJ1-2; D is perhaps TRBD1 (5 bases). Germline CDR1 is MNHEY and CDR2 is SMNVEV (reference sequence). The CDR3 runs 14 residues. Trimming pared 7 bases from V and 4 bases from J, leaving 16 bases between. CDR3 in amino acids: CASTTSGLGYGYTF. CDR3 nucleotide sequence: TGTGCCAGCACCACTTCAGGGCTCGGCTATGGCTACACCTTC.

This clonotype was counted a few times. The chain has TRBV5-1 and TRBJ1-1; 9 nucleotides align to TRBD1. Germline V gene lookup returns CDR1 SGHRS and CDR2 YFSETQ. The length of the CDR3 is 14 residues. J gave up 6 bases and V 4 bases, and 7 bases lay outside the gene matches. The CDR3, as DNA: TGCGCCAGCAGCCCCCGGGACAGGGTGGCTGAAGCTTTCTTT. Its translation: CASSPRDRVAEAFF.

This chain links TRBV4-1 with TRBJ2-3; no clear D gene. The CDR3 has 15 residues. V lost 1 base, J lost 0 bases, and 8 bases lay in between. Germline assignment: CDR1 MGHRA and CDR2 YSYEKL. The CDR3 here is CASSQVQASTDTQYF. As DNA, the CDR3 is TGCGCCAGCAGCCAAGTGCAGGCTAGCACAGATACGCAGTATTTT.

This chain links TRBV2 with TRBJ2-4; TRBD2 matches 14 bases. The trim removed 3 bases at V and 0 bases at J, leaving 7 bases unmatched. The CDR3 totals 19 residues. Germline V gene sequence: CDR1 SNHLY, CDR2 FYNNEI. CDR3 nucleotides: TGTGCCAGCAGTGAGGGGACTAGCGGGAGTTGGCTAGCCAAAAACATTCAGTACTTC. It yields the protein CASSEGTSGSWLAKNIQYF.

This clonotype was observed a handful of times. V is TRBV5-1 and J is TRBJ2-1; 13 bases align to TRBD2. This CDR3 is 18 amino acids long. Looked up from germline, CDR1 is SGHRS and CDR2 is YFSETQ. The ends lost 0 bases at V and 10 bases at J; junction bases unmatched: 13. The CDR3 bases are TGCGCCAGCAGCTTGGAATTCAGAGGGACTAGCGGGGTTGGAGAGCAGTTCTTC. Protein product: CASSLEFRGTSGVGEQFF.

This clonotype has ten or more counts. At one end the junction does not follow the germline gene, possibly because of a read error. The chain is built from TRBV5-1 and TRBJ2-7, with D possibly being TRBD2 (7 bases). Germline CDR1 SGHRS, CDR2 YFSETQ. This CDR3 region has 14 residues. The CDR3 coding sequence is TGTGCCAGCAGTTTACGGCGGGGGCCCTACGAGCAGTACTTC. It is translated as CASSLRRGPYEQYF.

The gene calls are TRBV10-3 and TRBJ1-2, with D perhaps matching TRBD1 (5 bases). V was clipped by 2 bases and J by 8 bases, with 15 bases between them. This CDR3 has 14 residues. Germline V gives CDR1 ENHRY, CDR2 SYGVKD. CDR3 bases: TGTGCCATCAGTGAGAGGGGCCTCCAGGAGGGCTACACCTTC. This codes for CAISERGLQEGYTF.

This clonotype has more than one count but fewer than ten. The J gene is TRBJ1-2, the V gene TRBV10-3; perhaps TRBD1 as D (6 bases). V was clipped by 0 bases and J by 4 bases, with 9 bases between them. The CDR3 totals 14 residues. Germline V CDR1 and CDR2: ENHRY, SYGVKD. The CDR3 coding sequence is TGTGCCATCAGTGAGTCTAAGGACAGCTATGGCTACACCTTC. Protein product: CAISESKDSYGYTF.

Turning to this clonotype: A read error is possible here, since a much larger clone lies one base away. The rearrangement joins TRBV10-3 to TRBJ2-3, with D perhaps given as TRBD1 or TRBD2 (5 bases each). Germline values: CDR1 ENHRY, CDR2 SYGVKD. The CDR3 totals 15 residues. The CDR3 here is CATSGTQISPDTQSF. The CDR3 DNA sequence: TGTGCCACCTCCGGGACCCAGATTTCACCGGATACGCAGTCTTTT.

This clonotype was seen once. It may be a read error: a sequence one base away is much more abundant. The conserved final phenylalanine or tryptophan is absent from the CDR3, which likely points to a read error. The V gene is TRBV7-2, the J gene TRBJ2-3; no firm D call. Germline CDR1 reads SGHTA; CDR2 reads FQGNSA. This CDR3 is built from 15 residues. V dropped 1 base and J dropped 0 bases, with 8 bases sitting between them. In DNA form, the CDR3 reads TGTGCCAGCAGCTTAGAACGGCCTAGCACAGATACGCAGTATTGT. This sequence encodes CASSLERPSTDTQYC.

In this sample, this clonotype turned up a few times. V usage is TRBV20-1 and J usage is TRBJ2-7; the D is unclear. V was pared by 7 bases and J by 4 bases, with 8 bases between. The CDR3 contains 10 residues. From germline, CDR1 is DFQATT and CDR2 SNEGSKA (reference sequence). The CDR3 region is CSVRPYEQYF. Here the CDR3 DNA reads TGCAGTGTCCGCCCGTACGAGCAGTACTTC.

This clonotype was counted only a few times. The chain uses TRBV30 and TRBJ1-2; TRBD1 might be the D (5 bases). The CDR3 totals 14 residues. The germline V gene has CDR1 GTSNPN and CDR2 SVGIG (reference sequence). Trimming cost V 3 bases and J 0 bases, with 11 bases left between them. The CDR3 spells CAWRVRGANYGYTF. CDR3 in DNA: TGTGCCTGGAGGGTTCGGGGGGCTAACTATGGCTACACCTTC.

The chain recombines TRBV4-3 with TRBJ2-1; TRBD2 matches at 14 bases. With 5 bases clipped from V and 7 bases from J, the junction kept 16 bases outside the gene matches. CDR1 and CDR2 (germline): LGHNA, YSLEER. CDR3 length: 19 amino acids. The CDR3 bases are TGCGCCAGCAGCGATTGGGGGACTAGCGGGGGATCCACGTTGAATGAGCAGTTCTTC. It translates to CASSDWGTSGGSTLNEQFF.